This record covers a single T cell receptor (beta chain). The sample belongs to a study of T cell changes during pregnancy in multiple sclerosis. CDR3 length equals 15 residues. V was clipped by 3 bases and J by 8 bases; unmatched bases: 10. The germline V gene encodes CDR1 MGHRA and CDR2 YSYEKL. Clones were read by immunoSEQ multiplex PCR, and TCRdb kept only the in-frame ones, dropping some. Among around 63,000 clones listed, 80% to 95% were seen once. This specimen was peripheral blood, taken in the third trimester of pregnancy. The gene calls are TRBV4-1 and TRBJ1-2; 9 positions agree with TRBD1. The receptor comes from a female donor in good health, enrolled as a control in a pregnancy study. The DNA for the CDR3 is TGCGCCAGCAGCCACGGAACACAGGGGGCGGAAGGCTACACCTTC. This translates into CASSHGTQGAEGYTF.